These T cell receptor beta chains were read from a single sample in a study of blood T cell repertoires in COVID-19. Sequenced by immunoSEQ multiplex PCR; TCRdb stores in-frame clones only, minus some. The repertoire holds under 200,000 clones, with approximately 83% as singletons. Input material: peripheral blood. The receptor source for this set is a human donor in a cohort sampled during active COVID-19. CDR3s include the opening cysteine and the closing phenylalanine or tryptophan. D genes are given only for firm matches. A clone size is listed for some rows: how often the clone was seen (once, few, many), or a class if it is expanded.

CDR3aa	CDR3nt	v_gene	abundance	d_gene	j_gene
CASTPVTEKLFF	TGTGCCAGCACCCCAGTTACTGAAAAACTGTTTTTT	TRBV7-9	-	-	TRBJ1-4
CSVGRGRADTQYF	TGCAGCGTTGGCCGGGGGAGGGCAGATACGCAGTATTTT	TRBV29-1	-	TRBD2	TRBJ2-3
CASSSPSGDEQYF	TGTGCCAGCAGCTCTCCGTCCGGGGACGAGCAGTACTTC	TRBV5-6	-	-	TRBJ2-7
CASSPRLGANVLTF	TGTGCCAGCAGTCCCCGGTTAGGGGCCAACGTCCTGACTTTC	TRBV27	-	-	TRBJ2-6
CAISPGGTGNQPQHF	TGTGCCATCAGCCCAGGGGGAACGGGCAATCAGCCCCAGCATTTT	TRBV10-3	-	TRBD1	TRBJ1-5
CASSQSGTPYGYTF	TGTGCCAGCAGCCAATCCGGGACACCGTATGGCTACACCTTC	TRBV14	few	-	TRBJ1-2
CASSVSGTYNEQFF	TGTGCCAGCAGCGTTAGCGGAACATACAATGAGCAGTTCTTC	TRBV11-3	-	-	TRBJ2-1
CASSQGPTGGNEAFF	TGTGCCAGCAGCCAAGGACCGACAGGGGGTAATGAAGCTTTCTTT	TRBV3-1/TRBV3-2	-	TRBD1	TRBJ1-1
CASGGQGAPREQYF	TGTGCCAGCGGGGGACAGGGGGCGCCGCGGGAGCAGTACTTC	TRBV27	-	TRBD1	TRBJ2-7
CASSGSDRASGNTIYF	TGTGCCAGCAGTGGATCGGACAGGGCCTCTGGAAACACCATATATTTT	TRBV6-6	-	TRBD1	TRBJ1-3
CASSPRRGSNQPQHF	TGTGCCAGCAGTCCCCGCCGAGGGAGCAATCAGCCCCAGCATTTT	TRBV6-6	-	-	TRBJ1-5
CASSVGGVYGYTF	TGTGCCAGCAGCGTAGGGGGGGTCTATGGCTACACCTTC	TRBV9	-	-	TRBJ1-2
CASSRTGVGTEAFF	TGTGCCAGCAGTCGGACAGGGGTTGGCACTGAAGCTTTCTTT	TRBV28	-	TRBD1	TRBJ1-1
CASRDTSSYEQYF	TGTGCCAGCAGGGACACGAGCTCCTACGAGCAGTACTTC	TRBV28	once	-	TRBJ2-7
CASSLGPLETQYF	TGTGCCAGCAGCTTAGGTCCATTGGAGACCCAGTACTTC	TRBV11-2	once	-	TRBJ2-5
CASSLGQAEGEQYF	TGTGCCAGCAGCTTAGGGCAGGCGGAGGGTGAGCAGTACTTC	TRBV7-9	few	-	TRBJ2-7
CASRKGTSGDNEQFF	TGTGCCAGCAGAAAAGGGACTAGCGGGGACAATGAGCAGTTCTTC	TRBV2	-	TRBD2	TRBJ2-1
CASSESPVYEQYF	TGCGCCAGCAGTGAGTCGCCAGTTTACGAGCAGTACTTC	TRBV10-1	few	-	TRBJ2-7
CASSEARGGSPRSDTQYF	TGTGCCAGCAGTGAAGCTCGAGGTGGAAGCCCTAGGTCAGATACGCAGTATTTT	TRBV6-1	once	-	TRBJ2-3
CASSVGAGGGSSYEQYF	TGTGCCAGCAGCGTAGGGGCGGGAGGGGGAAGCTCCTACGAGCAGTACTTC	TRBV9	-	TRBD2	TRBJ2-7
CASSLGGQGLQETQYF	TGTGCCAGCAGCCTGGGAGGACAGGGCCTCCAAGAGACCCAGTACTTC	TRBV7-3	-	TRBD1	TRBJ2-5
CASSLGHGELFF	TGCGCCAGCAGCTTGGGTCACGGGGAGCTGTTTTTT	TRBV5-1	-	-	TRBJ2-2
CASSQAARVVTEAFF	TGCGCCAGCAGCCAAGCTGCTCGGGTGGTCACTGAAGCTTTCTTT	TRBV4-3	many	-	TRBJ1-1
CASSLGLAGGVGYNEQFF	TGTGCCAGTAGTCTTGGACTAGCGGGGGGGGTAGGCTACAATGAGCAGTTCTTC	TRBV19	once	TRBD2	TRBJ2-1
CATSAGAAGANVLTF	TGTGCCACCAGTGCAGGGGCGGCCGGGGCCAACGTCCTGACTTTC	TRBV24-1	-	-	TRBJ2-6
CASSLVTGGLRTYEQYF	TGTGCCAGCAGCTTAGTCACAGGGGGCCTTCGGACCTACGAGCAGTACTTC	TRBV7-9	few	TRBD1	TRBJ2-7
CASSRPQNRDRPSDEQYF	TGTGCCAGCAGCCGACCCCAGAACCGGGACAGACCCTCGGACGAGCAGTACTTC	TRBV6-6	-	TRBD1	TRBJ2-7
CASRGGSPGVDEQFF	TGTGCCAGCAGAGGCGGGAGCCCCGGGGTCGATGAGCAGTTCTTC	TRBV5-4	-	TRBD2	TRBJ2-1
CASSGEPSWYEQYF	TGTGCCAGCAGCGGTGAGCCGTCGTGGTACGAGCAGTACTTC	TRBV5-6	few	-	TRBJ2-7
CASSQAHSDSSNSPLHF	TGCGCCAGCAGCCAAGCCCACTCGGACAGTTCCAATTCACCCCTCCACTTT	TRBV4-1	few	-	TRBJ1-6
CASSYTGANTGELFF	TGTGCCAGCAGTTACACGGGAGCGAACACCGGGGAGCTGTTTTTT	TRBV6-2/TRBV6-3	-	-	TRBJ2-2
CASSQGTGVRYEQYF	TGCGCCAGCAGCCAAGGGACAGGGGTTCGCTACGAGCAGTACTTC	TRBV4-3	-	TRBD1	TRBJ2-7
CASSVGAGRASPYEQYF	TGTGCCAGCAGCGTAGGAGCAGGGAGGGCCTCTCCCTACGAGCAGTACTTC	TRBV9	-	TRBD2	TRBJ2-7
CASSQTGGAGNQPQHF	TGCGCCAGCAGCCAAACAGGGGGCGCGGGCAATCAGCCCCAGCATTTT	TRBV4-1	-	TRBD1	TRBJ1-5
CASSLVRGTEAFF	TGTGCCAGCAGCTTAGTTCGGGGGACTGAAGCTTTCTTT	TRBV7-2	-	-	TRBJ1-1
CASSPLGRERTDTQYF	TGTGCCAGCAGCCCCTTGGGGCGGGAGCGCACAGATACGCAGTATTTT	TRBV28	once	TRBD2	TRBJ2-3
CASSTGTSGPNTDTQYF	TGTGCCAGCAGCACCGGGACTAGCGGGCCAAACACAGATACGCAGTATTTT	TRBV7-9	-	TRBD2	TRBJ2-3
CASTRQGRTYEQYF	TGTGCCAGCACGCGACAGGGCCGAACCTACGAGCAGTACTTC	TRBV27	-	TRBD1	TRBJ2-7
CASSLASSGANVLTF	TGTGCCAGCAGCTTGGCCAGCTCTGGGGCCAACGTCCTGACTTTC	TRBV5-5	-	-	TRBJ2-6
CASSLRQGARNEQFF	TGTGCCAGCAGCTTGCGCCAGGGGGCACGCAATGAGCAGTTCTTC	TRBV5-8	once	TRBD1	TRBJ2-1
CASSYSGQGDEKLFF	TGTGCCAGCAGTTACTCTGGACAGGGGGATGAAAAACTGTTTTTT	TRBV6-6	once	TRBD1	TRBJ1-4
CASSPGTGVAGYTF	TGTGCCAGCAGCCCCGGGACAGGGGTTGCCGGCTACACCTTC	TRBV11-2	-	TRBD1	TRBJ1-2
CASRPGLAEAYEQYF	TGTGCCAGCAGGCCGGGACTAGCGGAGGCCTACGAGCAGTACTTC	TRBV28	few	TRBD2	TRBJ2-7
CASSLRPVVYNSPLHF	TGTGCCAGCAGTTTACGCCCGGTTGTATATAATTCACCCCTCCACTTT	TRBV27	-	-	TRBJ1-6
CASGAVRESYEQYF	TGTGCCAGTGGGGCAGTCCGGGAGAGCTACGAGCAGTACTTC	TRBV6-5	-	-	TRBJ2-7
CASSVVENSPLHF	TGTGCCAGCAGCGTAGTGGAGAATTCACCCCTCCACTTT	TRBV9	-	-	TRBJ1-6
CASSPIRRGPGNTIYF	TGTGCCAGCTCACCTATACGCAGGGGGCCAGGAAACACCATATATTTT	TRBV18	-	TRBD1	TRBJ1-3
CASSLTGYEQYF	TGTGCCAGCAGTCTTACGGGCTACGAGCAGTACTTC	TRBV12-3/TRBV12-4	once	-	TRBJ2-7
CASRPIQGALNTEAFF	TGTGCCAGCAGACCCATTCAGGGGGCACTGAACACTGAAGCTTTCTTT	TRBV27	-	TRBD1	TRBJ1-1
CASRIGGGRNEQFF	TGTGCCAGCAGGATAGGTGGAGGGCGCAATGAGCAGTTCTTC	TRBV6-5	-	-	TRBJ2-1
CASSPGTGLGTEAFF	TGTGCCAGCAGTCCCGGGACAGGATTGGGCACTGAAGCTTTCTTT	TRBV6-6	-	TRBD1	TRBJ1-1
CASSPSGGSSYEQYF	TGTGCCAGCAGCCCAAGCGGGGGGAGCTCCTACGAGCAGTACTTC	TRBV7-9	once	TRBD2	TRBJ2-7
CASSSHGGAGETQYF	TGTGCCAGCAGCTCGCACGGGGGGGCGGGAGAGACCCAGTACTTC	TRBV4-2	-	TRBD2	TRBJ2-5
CSASSRGRTGELFF	TGCAGTGCTAGTAGCCGGGGGAGAACCGGGGAGCTGTTTTTT	TRBV20-1	-	-	TRBJ2-2